This TCR beta chain was captured by sequencing in a study of cytomegalovirus exposure and HLA in healthy donors. With V trimmed by 3 bases and J by 0 bases, 12 bases remained unmatched. Per germline, CDR1 MNHEY and CDR2 SMNVEV (reference sequence). CDR3 length: 18 amino acids. With 60 Vbeta and 13 Jbeta primers, the PCR was carried out. Source study methods: In a later analysis, the count reached 82 million or so unique TCR beta chains, with 9 million to 11 million shared. Generated by immunoSEQ multiplex PCR, the TCRdb table keeps only in-frame clones and is missing some. The V and J calls and the clone size are those of that table, but D and trimming were determined from the DNA. The table includes roughly 120,000 clones, around 76% detected once. Study-wide points: In an earlier analysis, most TCR beta V segments were productive about 87% or about 30% of the time.

Remarks on this clone: Its antigen is still unknown.

Sequencing was carried out using PBMCs. The chain has TRBV27 and TRBJ2-3, with 7 nucleotides matching TRBD1. The source of this sequence is a man aged 25 to 40 in good health and CMV-seropositive. The CDR3 DNA sequence: TGTGCCAGCAGTTTCCTAGACAGGGAAGGCCCTAGCACAGATACGCAGTATTTT. This encodes CASSFLDREGPSTDTQYF.